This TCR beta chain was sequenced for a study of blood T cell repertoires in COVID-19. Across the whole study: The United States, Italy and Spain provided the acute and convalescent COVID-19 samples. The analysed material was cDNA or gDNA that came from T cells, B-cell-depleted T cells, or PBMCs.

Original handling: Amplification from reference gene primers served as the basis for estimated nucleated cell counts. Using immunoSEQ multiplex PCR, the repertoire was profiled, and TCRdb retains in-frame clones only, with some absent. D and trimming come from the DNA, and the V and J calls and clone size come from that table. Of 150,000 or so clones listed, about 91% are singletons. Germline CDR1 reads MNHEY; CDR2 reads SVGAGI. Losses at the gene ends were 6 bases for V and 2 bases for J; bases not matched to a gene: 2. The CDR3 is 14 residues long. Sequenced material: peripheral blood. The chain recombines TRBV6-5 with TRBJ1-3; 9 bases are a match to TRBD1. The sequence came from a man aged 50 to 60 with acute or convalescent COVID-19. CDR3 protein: CASSTGGTGNTIYF. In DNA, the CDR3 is TGTGCCAGCAGCACAGGGGGCACTGGAAACACCATATATTTT.